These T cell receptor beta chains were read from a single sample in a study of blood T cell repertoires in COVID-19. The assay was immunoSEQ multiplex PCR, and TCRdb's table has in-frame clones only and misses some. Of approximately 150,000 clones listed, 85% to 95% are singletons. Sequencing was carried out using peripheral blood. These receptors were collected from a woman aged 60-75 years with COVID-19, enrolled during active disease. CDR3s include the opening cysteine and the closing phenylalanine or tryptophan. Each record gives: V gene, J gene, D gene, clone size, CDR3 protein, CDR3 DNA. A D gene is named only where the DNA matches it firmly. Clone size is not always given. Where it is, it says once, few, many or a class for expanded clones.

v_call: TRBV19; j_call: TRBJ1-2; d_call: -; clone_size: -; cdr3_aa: CASSSGDTIARASYTF; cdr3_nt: TGTGCCAGTAGTTCCGGGGACACCATTGCCCGCGCTAGCTACACCTTC
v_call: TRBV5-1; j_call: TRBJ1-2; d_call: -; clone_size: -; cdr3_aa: CASTRTSGQEYGYTF; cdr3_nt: TGCGCCAGCACCCGAACCTCGGGACAAGAATATGGCTACACCTTC
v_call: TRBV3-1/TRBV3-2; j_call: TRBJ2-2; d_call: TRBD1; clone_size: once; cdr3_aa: CASSQGGTGATGELFF; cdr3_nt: TGTGCCAGCAGCCAAGGGGGGACAGGGGCCACCGGGGAGCTGTTTTTT
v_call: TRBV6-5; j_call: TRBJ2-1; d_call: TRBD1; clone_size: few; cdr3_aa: CASKTGEHNEQFF; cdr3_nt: TGTGCCAGCAAGACAGGGGAACACAATGAGCAGTTCTTC
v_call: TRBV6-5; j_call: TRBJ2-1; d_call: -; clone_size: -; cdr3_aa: CASSHSYNEQFF; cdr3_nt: TGTGCCAGCAGTCACTCCTACAATGAGCAGTTCTTC
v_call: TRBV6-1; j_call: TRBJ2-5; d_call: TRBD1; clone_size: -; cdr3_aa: CASSENTGGRETQYF; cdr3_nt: TGTGCCAGCAGTGAAAACACAGGGGGCCGGGAGACCCAGTACTTC
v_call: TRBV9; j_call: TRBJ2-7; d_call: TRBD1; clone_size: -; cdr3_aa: CASSRDSYSYEQYF; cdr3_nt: TGTGCCAGCAGCCGGGACAGCTACTCCTACGAGCAGTACTTC
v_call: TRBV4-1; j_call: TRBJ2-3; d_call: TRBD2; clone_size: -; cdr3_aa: CASSQGLALADTQYF; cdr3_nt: TGCGCCAGCAGCCAGGGACTAGCTCTTGCAGATACGCAGTATTTT
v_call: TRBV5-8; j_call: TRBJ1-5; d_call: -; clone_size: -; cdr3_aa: CASSFQQASNQPQHF; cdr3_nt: TGTGCCAGCAGCTTTCAACAGGCTAGCAATCAGCCCCAGCATTTT
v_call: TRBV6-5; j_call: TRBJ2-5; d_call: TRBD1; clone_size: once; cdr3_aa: CASRDRVGSQYF; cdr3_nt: TGTGCCAGCAGGGACAGGGTCGGGTCCCAGTACTTC
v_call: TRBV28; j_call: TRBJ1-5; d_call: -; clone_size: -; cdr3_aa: CASNNGGGQGQPQHF; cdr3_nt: TGTGCCAGCAACAACGGCGGGGGTCAGGGGCAGCCCCAGCATTTT
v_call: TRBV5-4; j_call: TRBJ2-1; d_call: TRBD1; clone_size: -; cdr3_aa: CASSTGQGNEQFF; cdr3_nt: TGTGCCAGCAGCACTGGACAGGGGAATGAGCAGTTCTTC
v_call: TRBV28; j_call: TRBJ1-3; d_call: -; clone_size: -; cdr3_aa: CASSSSTYSGNTIYF; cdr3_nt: TGTGCCAGCAGTTCCTCAACCTACTCTGGAAACACCATATATTTT
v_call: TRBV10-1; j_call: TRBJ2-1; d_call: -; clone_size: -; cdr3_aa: CASSPGQTKAYNEQFF; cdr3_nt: TGCGCCAGCAGCCCCGGACAGACAAAAGCCTACAATGAGCAGTTCTTC
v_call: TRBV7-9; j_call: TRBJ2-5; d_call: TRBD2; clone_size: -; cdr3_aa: CASSQSGGYQETQYF; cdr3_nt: TGTGCCAGCAGTCAAAGCGGGGGGTACCAAGAGACCCAGTACTTC
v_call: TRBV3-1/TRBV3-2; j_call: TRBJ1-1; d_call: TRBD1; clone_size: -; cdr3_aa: CASSRDRGSEAFF; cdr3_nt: TGTGCCAGCAGCCGGGACAGGGGGTCTGAAGCTTTCTTT
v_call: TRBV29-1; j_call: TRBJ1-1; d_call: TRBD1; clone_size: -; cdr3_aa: CSVCLRGQGTEAFF; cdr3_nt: TGCAGCGTTTGCTTAAGGGGGCAAGGGACTGAAGCTTTCTTT
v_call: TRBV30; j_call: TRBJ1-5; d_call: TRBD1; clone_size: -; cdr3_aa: CAWSSGQGSQHF; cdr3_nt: TGTGCCTGGAGTTCCGGACAGGGAAGCCAGCATTTT
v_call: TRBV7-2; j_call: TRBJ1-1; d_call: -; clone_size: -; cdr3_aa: CASSPRGGLNTEAFF; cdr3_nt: TGTGCCAGCAGCCCAAGGGGAGGGCTGAACACTGAAGCTTTCTTT
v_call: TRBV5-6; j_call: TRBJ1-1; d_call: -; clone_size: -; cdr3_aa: CASSFGGAGPEAFF; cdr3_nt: TGTGCCAGCAGCTTTGGCGGGGCCGGACCTGAAGCTTTCTTT
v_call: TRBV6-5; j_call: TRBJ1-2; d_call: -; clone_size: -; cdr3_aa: CASSYSQGNYGYTF; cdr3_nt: TGTGCCAGCAGTTACAGCCAGGGTAACTATGGCTACACCTTC
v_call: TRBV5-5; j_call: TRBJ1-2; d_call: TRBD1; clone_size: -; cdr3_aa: CASSSGQGTYGYTF; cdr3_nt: TGTGCCAGCAGCTCGGGACAGGGGACCTATGGCTACACCTTC
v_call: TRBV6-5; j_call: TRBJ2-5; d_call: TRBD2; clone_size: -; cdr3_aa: CASSYLSGGSETQYF; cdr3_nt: TGTGCCAGCAGTTACTTGAGCGGGGGCTCGGAGACCCAGTACTTC
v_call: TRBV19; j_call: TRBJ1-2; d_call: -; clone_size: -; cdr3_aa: CASSNSNYGYTF; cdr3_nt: TGTGCCAGTAGTAACAGTAACTATGGCTACACCTTC
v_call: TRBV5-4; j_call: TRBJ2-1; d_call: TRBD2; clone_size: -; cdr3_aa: CASTNQHGSVAGGGGQFF; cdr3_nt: TGTGCCAGCACCAATCAACACGGTTCGGTTGCGGGGGGAGGCGGGCAGTTCTTC
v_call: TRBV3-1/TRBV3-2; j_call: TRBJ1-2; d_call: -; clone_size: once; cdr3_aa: CASSQAVLDSVYGYTF; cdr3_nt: TGTGCCAGCAGCCAAGCAGTCCTGGACAGCGTCTATGGCTACACCTTC
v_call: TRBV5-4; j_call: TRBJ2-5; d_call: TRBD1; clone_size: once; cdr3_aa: CASSQGTEETQYF; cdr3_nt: TGTGCCAGCAGCCAAGGGACAGAAGAGACCCAGTACTTC
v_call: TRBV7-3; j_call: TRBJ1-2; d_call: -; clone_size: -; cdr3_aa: CASSLTSGLDYGYTF; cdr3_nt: TGTGCCAGCAGCTTAACGTCGGGGTTGGACTATGGCTACACCTTC
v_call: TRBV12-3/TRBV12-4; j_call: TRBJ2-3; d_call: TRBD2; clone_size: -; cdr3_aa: CASAGGITDTQYF; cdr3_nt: TGTGCCAGCGCGGGGGGAATCACAGATACGCAGTATTTT
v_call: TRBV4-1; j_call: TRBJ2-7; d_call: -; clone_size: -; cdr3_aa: CASSPGPQAGRNGYEQYF; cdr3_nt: TGCGCCAGCAGCCCAGGCCCCCAAGCGGGTCGTAATGGCTACGAGCAGTACTTC
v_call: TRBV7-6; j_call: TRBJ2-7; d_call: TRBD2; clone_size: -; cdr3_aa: CASSDRAGGLYEQYF; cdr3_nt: TGTGCCAGCAGCGATAGAGCGGGGGGCTTGTACGAGCAGTACTTC
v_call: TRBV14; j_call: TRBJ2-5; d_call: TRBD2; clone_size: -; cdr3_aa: CASSHLAGGTETQYF; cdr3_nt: TGTGCCAGCAGCCATCTAGCGGGGGGGACGGAGACCCAGTACTTC
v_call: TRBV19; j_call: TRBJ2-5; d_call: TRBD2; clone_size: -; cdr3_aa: CASSIGGGRGETQYF; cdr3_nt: TGTGCCAGTAGTATAGGCGGGGGTCGGGGAGAGACCCAGTACTTC
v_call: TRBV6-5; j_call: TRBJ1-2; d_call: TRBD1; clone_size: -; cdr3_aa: CASTRDSLSNYGYTF; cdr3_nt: TGTGCCAGTACAAGGGACAGTTTATCAAACTATGGCTACACCTTC
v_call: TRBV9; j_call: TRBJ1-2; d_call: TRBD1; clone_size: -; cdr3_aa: CASSVGTGGQYGYTF; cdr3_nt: TGTGCCAGCAGCGTGGGGACAGGGGGGCAGTATGGCTACACCTTC
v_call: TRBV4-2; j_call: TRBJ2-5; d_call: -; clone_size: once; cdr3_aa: CASSRRVVETQYF; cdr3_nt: TGTGCCAGCAGCCGGCGGGTGGTCGAGACCCAGTACTTC
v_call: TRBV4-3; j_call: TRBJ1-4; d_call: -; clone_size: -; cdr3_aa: CASSQEVPGEKLFF; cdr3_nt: TGCGCCAGCAGCCAAGAGGTGCCAGGAGAAAAACTGTTTTTT
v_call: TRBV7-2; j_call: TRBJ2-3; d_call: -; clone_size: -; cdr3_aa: CASSPRLWRVGDTQYF; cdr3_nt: TGTGCCAGCAGCCCCCGACTGTGGAGAGTCGGGGATACGCAGTATTTT
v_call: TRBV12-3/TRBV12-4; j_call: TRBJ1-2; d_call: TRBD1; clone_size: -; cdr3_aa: CASSQTTGGGYTF; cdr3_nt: TGTGCCAGCAGCCAAACGACAGGGGGTGGCTACACCTTC
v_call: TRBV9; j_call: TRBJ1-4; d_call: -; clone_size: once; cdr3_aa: CASSPSAGINEKLFF; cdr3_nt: TGTGCCAGCAGCCCCAGTGCGGGGATAAATGAAAAACTGTTTTTT
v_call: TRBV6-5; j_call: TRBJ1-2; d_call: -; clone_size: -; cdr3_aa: CASSSQRQVSYGYTF; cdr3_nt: TGTGCCAGCAGTTCCCAGCGACAGGTATCATATGGCTACACCTTC
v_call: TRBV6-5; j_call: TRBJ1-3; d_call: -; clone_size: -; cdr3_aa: CASTPGSGNTIYF; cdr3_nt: TGTGCCAGCACCCCAGGTTCTGGAAACACCATATATTTT
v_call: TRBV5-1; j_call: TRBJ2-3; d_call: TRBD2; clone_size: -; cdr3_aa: CASSPVLAGTDTQYF; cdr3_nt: TGCGCCAGCAGCCCGGTGCTAGCGGGAACAGATACGCAGTATTTT
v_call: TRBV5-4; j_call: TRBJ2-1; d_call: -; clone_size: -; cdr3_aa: CASSLPGGQSNEQFF; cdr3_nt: TGTGCCAGCAGCTTGCCGGGGGGACAAAGCAATGAGCAGTTCTTC
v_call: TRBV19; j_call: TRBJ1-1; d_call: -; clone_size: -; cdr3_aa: CASNRETEAFF; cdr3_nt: TGTGCCAGTAACCGGGAGACTGAAGCTTTCTTT
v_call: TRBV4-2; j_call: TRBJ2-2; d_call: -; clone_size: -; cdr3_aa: CASSQEGTFTGELFF; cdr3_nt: TGTGCCAGCAGCCAGGAGGGGACTTTCACCGGGGAGCTGTTTTTT
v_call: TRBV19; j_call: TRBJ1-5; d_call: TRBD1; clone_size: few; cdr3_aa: CASSTHRGQRSNQPQHF; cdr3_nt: TGTGCCAGTAGTACCCACAGGGGGCAGAGGAGCAATCAGCCCCAGCATTTT
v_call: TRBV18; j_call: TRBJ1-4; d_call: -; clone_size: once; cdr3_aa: CASSPLSTNEKLFF; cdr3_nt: TGTGCCAGCTCACCATTGTCTACTAATGAAAAACTGTTTTTT
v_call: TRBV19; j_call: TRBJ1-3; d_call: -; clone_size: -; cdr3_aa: CASTPPWRAFSGNTIYF; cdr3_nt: TGTGCCAGTACCCCCCCGTGGAGGGCCTTCTCTGGAAACACCATATATTTT
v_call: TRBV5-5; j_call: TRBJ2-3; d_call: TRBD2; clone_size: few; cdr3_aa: CASTLIGLAGTDTQYF; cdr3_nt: TGTGCCAGCACCTTGATCGGACTAGCAGGCACAGATACGCAGTATTTT
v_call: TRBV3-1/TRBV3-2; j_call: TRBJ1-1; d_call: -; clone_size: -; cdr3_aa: CASSLLGRGNTEAFF; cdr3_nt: TGTGCCAGCAGCCTCCTCGGCAGGGGAAACACTGAAGCTTTCTTT
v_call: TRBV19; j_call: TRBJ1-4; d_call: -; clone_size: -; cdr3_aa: CATRIEQTNEKLFF; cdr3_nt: TGTGCCACGCGCATAGAACAGACTAATGAAAAACTGTTTTTT
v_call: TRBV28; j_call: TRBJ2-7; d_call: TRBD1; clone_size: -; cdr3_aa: CASSSPVYGQGRSYEQYF; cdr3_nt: TGTGCCAGCAGTTCCCCGGTTTATGGACAGGGAAGATCCTACGAGCAGTACTTC